The clone carrying this TCR beta chain has a handful of counts. Its antigen is unknown. This sample was taken from a study of identical twins. Study observations and caveats: Conclusions came from cross-sectional statistical analysis, not from following the same donors.

Healthy Caucasians were all of the donors. In TCRdb, the 5' RACE reads were re-called with MiXCR into one record per CDR3 protein. The table includes a few hundred thousand distinct CDR3 sequences, 9.5% to 10% detected once. Looked up from germline, CDR1 is SGHDT and CDR2 is YYEEEE. The CDR3 loop spans 16 amino acids. Deletions cut 4 bases from V and 0 bases from J, with 13 bases between. The same sample was also studied in work on yellow fever vaccine responses in identical twins.

The sequenced sample consisted of PBMCs. The chain employs TRBV5-6 and TRBJ2-2; no clear D gene. The source is a woman aged 18-30 years in good health. DNA of the CDR3: TGTGCCAGCAGCCCCAGGTTAACCTCGAACACCGGGGAGCTGTTTTTT. Amino acids: CASSPRLTSNTGELFF.